This T cell receptor (beta chain) was profiled in a study of cytomegalovirus exposure and HLA in healthy donors. Points from the study as a whole: Under in vitro conditions, three CMV-associated chains were confirmed as specific for CMV antigens.

With 5 bases removed from V and 3 bases from J, the gap between germline ends came to 18 bases. The germline gives CDR1 SGHVS, CDR2 FQNEAQ. This CDR3 contains 16 residues. With respect to this clone: Its antigen remains unidentified.

The PCR contained 60 Vbeta and 13 Jbeta primers. Some clones are missing from TCRdb's copy, which holds only in-frame ones; the method was immunoSEQ multiplex PCR. The data contain about 130,000 clones, around 77% of them seen just once; the ten biggest clones take up 4% to 5%. This chain uses TRBV7-8 with TRBJ2-3; D perhaps matches TRBD1 (6 bases). The sequence derives from a male donor in good health and CMV-seropositive. Sequenced sample: PBMCs. DNA of the CDR3: TGTGCCAGCAGCCCGGGTAGGGGGTCAGGTACAGATACGCAGTATTTT. Encoded protein: CASSPGRGSGTDTQYF.